The 19 T cell receptor beta chains below all came from one sample that was sequenced in a study of OX40 agonist ivuxolimab in advanced cancers. TCRdb keeps only in-frame clones here, not all; method: immunoSEQ multiplex PCR. The repertoire holds almost 85,000 clones, 89% seen once, with under 0.25% in the top ten. This material consisted of CD4+ or CD8+ T cells sorted from blood, taken in a trial of the OX40 agonist ivuxolimab. The receptors here all came from an adult with an advanced solid tumor such as melanoma, head and neck, liver or kidney cancer.

V is TRBV28 and J is TRBJ2-1; maybe TRBD1 (6 bases). Trimming shortened V by 5 bases and J by 8 bases, and 13 bases separated the two germline ends. The CDR3 is 13 residues long. Germline loops: CDR1 MDHEN, CDR2 SYDVKM. The CDR3 loop is CASSPLGGDEQFF. Written as DNA, the CDR3 is TGTGCCAGCAGTCCCCTTGGGGGCGATGAGCAGTTCTTC.

The V gene is TRBV7-3, the J gene TRBJ2-5, with 7 bases identical to TRBD2. From germline, CDR1 is SGHTA and CDR2 FQGTGA. Trimming at V came to 5 bases and at J to 2 bases, leaving 2 bases not matched to a gene. This CDR3 is built from 13 residues. CDR3 amino acids: CASSAGAQETQYF. The CDR3 DNA reads TGTGCCAGCAGCGCGGGAGCACAAGAGACCCAGTACTTC.

A remark on this clone: Other DNA sequences within the sample encode an identical CDR3. The CDR3 region is CASSPSSPDTQYF. DNA for the CDR3: TGTGCCAGCTCCCCATCTTCCCCAGATACGCAGTATTTT. The rearrangement uses TRBV18 and TRBJ2-3; D gene uncertain. CDR3 length equals 13 residues. Looked up from germline, CDR1 is KGHSH and CDR2 is LQKENI. Trimming cost V 6 bases and J 4 bases, with 11 bases left between them.

V gene TRBV28 combines with J gene TRBJ1-2; unclear D gene. Germline V gene lookup returns CDR1 MDHEN and CDR2 SYDVKM. With 8 bases removed from V and 1 base from J, the gap between germline ends came to 5 bases. The CDR3 is made up of 11 amino acids. The CDR3 loop reads CASHDNYGYTF. CDR3 DNA: TGTGCCAGCCACGATAACTATGGCTACACCTTC.

This chain's CDR3 is CASSESGGPQHF. For the CDR3, the DNA is TGCGCCAGCAGTGAGTCTGGGGGGCCCCAGCATTTT. The J gene is TRBJ1-5, the V gene TRBV10-1; a possible D gene is TRBD1 (5 bases). Germline V lookup: CDR1 WNHNN, CDR2 SYGVQD (reference sequence). Trimming removed 0 bases from V and 9 bases from J, with 6 bases in between. There are 12 residues in the CDR3.

The chain is built from TRBV11-2 and TRBJ2-7, with TRBD2 matching over 8 bases. CDR3 length: 14 residues. Germline CDR1 reads SGHAT; CDR2 reads FQNNGV. The V segment lost 6 bases and the J segment 4 bases; nucleotides outside the gene matches: 8. CDR3 coding DNA: TGTGCCAGCAGTTCCGGGAGGGCTGGGTACGAGCAGTACTTC. Translating gives CASSSGRAGYEQYF.

The J gene is TRBJ2-7, the V gene TRBV18, with 10 bases identical to TRBD1. CDR3 size: 16 residues. Germline V gives CDR1 KGHSH, CDR2 LQKENI. After removal of 3 bases from V and 4 bases from J, the junction contained 9 bases not matched to a gene. This chain's CDR3 is CASSPFRQGAGYEQYF. The CDR3 DNA is TGTGCCAGCTCACCCTTTCGACAGGGGGCGGGGTACGAGCAGTACTTC.

The rearrangement joins TRBV18 to TRBJ2-7; D remains unclear. This CDR3 comprises 14 residues. Germline V gives CDR1 KGHSH, CDR2 LQKENI. Trimming took off 3 bases at V and 3 bases at J, with 12 bases between the two ends. Here the CDR3 DNA reads TGTGCCAGCTCACCGTCCGGGTTCGTCTACGAGCAGTACGTC. This gives the protein CASSPSGFVYEQYV.

V is TRBV5-4 and J is TRBJ2-2; 9 bases agree with TRBD2. V dropped 4 bases and J dropped 6; count of bases not matched to a gene: 4. The CDR3 spans 14 residues. CDR1 SGHNT and CDR2 YYREEE come from the germline V gene (reference sequence). The CDR3 nucleotides are TGTGCCAGCAGCCTGCAGCGGGAGGCCGGGGAGCTGTTTTTT. As protein: CASSLQREAGELFF.

The rearrangement uses TRBV19 and TRBJ2-1, with a weak D call TRBD2 (6 bases). Germline CDR1 is LNHDA and CDR2 is SQIVND (reference sequence). This CDR3 is built from 11 residues. Trimming removed 5 bases from V and 8 bases from J, with 7 bases in between. CDR3 coding DNA: TGTGCCAGTAGTCGGGACTATGAGCAGTTCTTC. Translation gives CASSRDYEQFF.

This chain uses TRBV4-2 with TRBJ2-2, with D unresolved. V lost 1 base, J lost 2 bases, and 8 bases lay in between. The length of the CDR3 is 15 residues. The V gene's germline CDR1 is LGHNA and CDR2 YNFKEQ. This CDR3 reads CASSQGNVNTGELFF. CDR3 in DNA: TGTGCCAGCAGCCAAGGCAACGTTAACACCGGGGAGCTGTTTTTT.

The rearrangement joins TRBV9 to TRBJ2-2; tentative D call: TRBD1 (6 bases). The CDR3 sequence is 15 residues long. The germline V and J ends were trimmed by 2 bases and 4 bases, with 12 bases remaining between them. Germline CDR1 reads SGDLS; CDR2 reads YYNGEE. The CDR3 spells CASSVQGSGTGELFF. For the CDR3, the DNA is TGTGCCAGCAGCGTTCAGGGGAGTGGCACCGGGGAGCTGTTTTTT.

In its sample, this clone was seen once. The chain has TRBV5-6 and TRBJ1-5; 9 nucleotides match TRBD1. This CDR3 has 15 residues. V was clipped by 0 bases and J by 2 bases; unmatched bases: 0. The germline V gene encodes CDR1 SGHDT and CDR2 YYEEEE. CDR3 protein: CASSLGDRGNQPQHF. CDR3 DNA sequence: TGTGCCAGCAGCTTGGGGGACAGGGGCAATCAGCCCCAGCATTTT.

The chain combines TRBV4-1 with TRBJ2-3, with 9 bases lining up with TRBD1. Losses at the gene ends were 4 bases for V and 6 bases for J; bases not matched to a gene: 5. This CDR3 spans 14 amino acids. Per germline, CDR1 MGHRA and CDR2 YSYEKL. Written as DNA, the CDR3 is TGCGCCAGCAGCCTCCGGGACAGGGCGGATACGCAGTATTTT. Protein: CASSLRDRADTQYF.

The CDR3, as DNA: TGTGCCAGCAGTTACTTCGTCGGGGGTAATGAAAAACTGTTTTTT. Its protein is CASSYFVGGNEKLFF. The chain couples TRBV6-6 to TRBJ1-4; D is possibly TRBD1 (5 bases). The V gene lost 1 base and the J gene lost 4 bases, with 10 bases spanning the gap. CDR1 and CDR2 from the germline V gene are MNHNY and SVGAGI (reference sequence). The CDR3 is 15 residues long.

This chain connects TRBV5-8 to TRBJ1-5; D ambiguous. Trimming took 2 bases from V and 0 from J, leaving 6 bases between them. CDR1 SGHTS and CDR2 YDEGEE come from the germline V gene. The CDR3 is 14 amino acids. CDR3 DNA: TGTGCCAGCAGCTTAGGTTTTAGCAATCAGCCCCAGCATTTT. Its translation: CASSLGFSNQPQHF. The full variable domain, completed using reference TRBV5-8 and TRBJ1-5, is EAGVTQSPTHLIKTRGQQATLRCSPISGHTSVYWYQQALGLGLQFLLWYDEGEERNRGNFPPRFSGRQFPNYSSELNVNALELEDSALYLCASSLGFSNQPQHFGDGTRLSIL.

This clone was observed a single time. This chain joins TRBV7-3 and TRBJ1-6, with no clear D. Germline CDR1 and CDR2: SGHTA and FQGTGA. V dropped 5 bases and J dropped 7 bases, with 12 bases sitting between them. The CDR3 runs 14 residues. The CDR3 sequence: CASSLTTGNSPLHF. The DNA for the CDR3 is TGTGCCAGCAGCCTTACGACGGGGAATTCACCCCTCCACTTT.

V usage is TRBV6-6 and J usage is TRBJ2-2, with D unclear. This CDR3 region has 11 residues. The V end was cut by 6 bases, the J end by 5 bases, with 4 bases between. Germline V gives CDR1 MNHNY, CDR2 SVGAGI (reference sequence). The CDR3 here is CASRVTGELFF. In DNA, the CDR3 is TGTGCCAGCAGGGTGACCGGGGAGCTGTTTTTT.

This rearrangement joins TRBV5-1 to TRBJ2-4; the D gene is possibly TRBD2 (5 bases). CDR3 size: 14 residues. Deletions cut 0 bases from V and 7 bases from J, with 11 bases between. The V gene's germline CDR1 is SGHRS and CDR2 YFSETQ. CDR3 in DNA: TGCGCCAGCAGCTTGGCCCCAGGCGGGAACATTCAGTACTTC. Translating gives CASSLAPGGNIQYF.